This T cell receptor (beta chain) came from a study of blood T cell repertoires in COVID-19. About the study: The United States, Italy and Spain were the sources of the acute and convalescent COVID-19 samples.

With 0 bases removed from V and 3 bases from J, the gap between germline ends came to 8 bases. Germline loops: CDR1 LGHNA, CDR2 YSLEER. The length of the CDR3 is 15 residues. This table comes from immunoSEQ multiplex PCR, and its TCRdb copy is limited to in-frame clones, with some not included. There are 80,000 to 95,000 clones in the sample; around 90% occur only once, and more than 5.5% lies in the top ten. This receptor was obtained from a man between 65 and 79 years old with acute or convalescent COVID-19. The sample taken for sequencing was peripheral blood. The chain links TRBV4-3 to TRBJ1-4; D not resolved. This CDR3 is CASSQDYGSNEKLFF. For the CDR3, the DNA is TGCGCCAGCAGCCAAGATTACGGGTCTAATGAAAAACTGTTTTTT.